This T cell receptor (beta chain) is drawn from a study of blood T cell repertoires in COVID-19. About the research overall: Some COVID-19 samples were acute and others convalescent; all came from the United States, Italy and Spain.

Under the authors' procedure: Reference gene primers were amplified, and this amplification served to estimate nucleated cell counts. Using immunoSEQ multiplex PCR, the repertoire was profiled, and TCRdb retains in-frame clones only, with some absent. V and J calls plus clone size are reproduced from that table; the DNA served to infer D and trimming. The table shows over 150,000 clones, with approximately 84% occurring only once. This receptor was identified in a woman aged 60-75 years with COVID-19, enrolled during active disease. Sequences were obtained from peripheral blood.

The CDR3: CASSLSGQTEAFF. As DNA, the CDR3 is TGTGCCAGCAGCTTAAGCGGGCAAACGGAAGCTTTCTTT. The chain is built from TRBV7-3 and TRBJ1-1; D is unresolved. Germline V gene sequence: CDR1 SGHTA, CDR2 FQGTGA. There are 13 residues in the CDR3. Trimming took 1 base from V and 8 from J, leaving 11 bases between them.